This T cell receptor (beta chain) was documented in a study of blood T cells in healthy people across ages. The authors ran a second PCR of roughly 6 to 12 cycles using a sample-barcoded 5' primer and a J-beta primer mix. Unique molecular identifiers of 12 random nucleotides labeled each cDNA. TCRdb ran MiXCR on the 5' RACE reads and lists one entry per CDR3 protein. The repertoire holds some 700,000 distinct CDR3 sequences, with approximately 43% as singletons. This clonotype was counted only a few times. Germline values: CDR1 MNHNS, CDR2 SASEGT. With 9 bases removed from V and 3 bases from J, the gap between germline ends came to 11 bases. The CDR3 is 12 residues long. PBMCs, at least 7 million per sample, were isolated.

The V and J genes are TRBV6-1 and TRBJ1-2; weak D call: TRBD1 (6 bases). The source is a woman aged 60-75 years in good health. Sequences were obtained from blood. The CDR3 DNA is TGTGCCAGTGCGACAGGTGACTATGGCTACACCTTC. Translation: CASATGDYGYTF.